The 27 T cell receptor beta chains below come from one sample, sequenced in a study of identical twins. TCRdb passed the 5' RACE reads through MiXCR, listing each CDR3 protein once. Seen here are 700,000 or so distinct CDR3 sequences, roughly 20% observed once, and the top ten hold roughly 4.3%. The data also belong to a second study, concerning T cells expressing NK-cell markers.

Sample: PBMCs. Source of these receptors: a woman in her late teens or twenties in good health.

The CDR3 protein is CASSISFGGGKLFF. The CDR3 bases are TGTGCCAGCAGCATATCCTTCGGGGGTGGAAAACTGTTTTTT. V usage is TRBV6-1 and J usage is TRBJ1-4, with a weak D call TRBD1 (5 bases). Germline-derived CDR1 and CDR2 are MNHNS and SASEGT. Trimming shortened V by 6 bases and J by 10 bases, and 18 bases separated the two germline ends. The CDR3 has 14 amino acids.

This clonotype was seen a few times. This chain joins TRBV7-9 and TRBJ1-1, with unresolved D. CDR1 is SEHNR, CDR2 FQNEAQ, per germline (reference sequence). This CDR3 region has 15 residues. V gave up 4 bases and J gave up 0 bases, with 12 bases separating them. The CDR3 sequence: CASSSPLEVNTEAFF. CDR3 nucleotides: TGTGCCAGCAGCTCTCCGCTCGAGGTGAACACTGAAGCTTTCTTT.

The V gene is TRBV7-8, the J gene TRBJ2-3; 7 bases align to TRBD1. Germline assignment: CDR1 SGHVS and CDR2 FQNEAQ. The CDR3 loop spans 14 amino acids. J lost 7 bases, V lost 3 bases, and 7 bases had no gene match. Here the CDR3 DNA reads TGTGCCAGCAGCTTGACAGGGTCCTTGAATACGCAGTATTTT. Amino acids: CASSLTGSLNTQYF.

V usage is TRBV18 and J usage is TRBJ2-7; 9 nucleotides line up with TRBD1. CDR3 length: 14 residues. V lost 2 bases to trimming and J lost 7 bases; unmatched junction nucleotides: 6. The V gene's germline CDR1 is KGHSH and CDR2 LQKENI. The CDR3 DNA reads as TGTGCCAGCTCACCATGGGACAGGGTGTGGGAGCAGTACTTC. Amino acid sequence: CASSPWDRVWEQYF.

The rearrangement links TRBV24-1 to TRBJ2-3; D is unclear. Germline-derived CDR1 and CDR2 are KGHDR and SFDVKD. This CDR3 comprises 14 residues. V was cut by 3 bases and J by 5 bases, with 11 bases left in between. The CDR3 region is CATSDTLLRDTQYF. The CDR3 coding sequence is TGTGCCACCAGTGATACCCTTCTCAGAGATACGCAGTATTTT.

This clonotype was seen repeatedly, ten times or more. This chain links TRBV20-1 with TRBJ2-2; 8 bases map to TRBD2. CDR3 length: 13 residues. V lost 5 bases to trimming and J lost 3 bases; unmatched junction nucleotides: 2. Germline V lookup: CDR1 DFQATT, CDR2 SNEGSKA (reference sequence). In DNA form, the CDR3 reads TGCAGTGCTCCGGGACTAGACACCGGGGAGCTGTTTTTT. Translating gives CSAPGLDTGELFF.

The rearrangement uses TRBV10-3 and TRBJ2-1; no definite D call. CDR3 length: 11 residues. CDR1 is ENHRY and CDR2 is SYGVKD in the germline V gene. Trimming pared 8 bases from V and 8 bases from J, leaving 10 bases between. This CDR3 is CAIGRADEQFF. Here the CDR3 DNA reads TGTGCCATCGGCCGAGCCGATGAGCAGTTCTTC.

This clonotype was picked up many times. The chain is built from TRBV7-8 and TRBJ2-1; 7 positions match TRBD2. J lost 6 bases, V lost 1 base, and 9 bases had no gene match. The CDR3 runs 16 residues. The V gene's germline CDR1 is SGHVS and CDR2 FQNEAQ. CDR3 residues: CASSLGPAGSVNEQFF. As DNA, the CDR3 is TGTGCCAGCAGCTTAGGTCCAGCGGGAAGCGTCAATGAGCAGTTCTTC. Looking up the rest from reference TRBV7-8 and TRBJ2-1 gives the full variable domain: GAGVSQSPRYKVAKRGQDVALRCDPISGHVSLFWYQQALGQGPEFLTYFQNEAQLDKSGLPSDRFFAERPEGSVSTLKIQRTQQEDSAVYLCASSLGPAGSVNEQFFGPGTRLTVL.

This chain connects TRBV19 to TRBJ1-1; D gene unclear. V was trimmed by 2 bases and J by 10 bases, leaving 14 bases between them. Germline V CDR1 and CDR2: LNHDA, SQIVND (reference sequence). The CDR3 sequence is 13 residues long. The CDR3 bases are TGTGCCAGTAGTATAACGGAGAGGGCCCGAGCTTTCTTT. As protein: CASSITERARAFF. The full variable domain, completed using reference TRBV19 and TRBJ1-1, is DGGITQSPKYLFRKEGQNVTLSCEQNLNHDAMYWYRQDPGQGLRLIYYSQIVNDFQKGDIAEGYSVSREKKESFPLTVTSAQKNPTAFYLCASSITERARAFFGQGTRLTVV.

This clonotype was counted between two and nine times. The rearrangement uses TRBV3-1 and TRBJ2-3; unclear D gene. In germline, CDR1 is LGHDT, CDR2 YNNKEL (reference sequence). Trimming pared 1 base from V and 6 bases from J, leaving 8 bases between. The CDR3 length is 13 residues. The chain's CDR3 is CASSQVSLDTQYF. Here the CDR3 DNA reads TGTGCCAGCAGCCAAGTTTCACTGGATACGCAGTATTTT.

This clonotype has a handful of counts. The rearrangement links TRBV5-1 to TRBJ2-1; 14 bases are shared with TRBD2. This CDR3 is 16 amino acids long. J lost 8 bases, V lost 2 bases, and 6 bases had no gene match. Germline V CDR1 and CDR2: SGHRS, YFSETQ. The CDR3 DNA follows: TGCGCCAGCAGCTTACTCGGGACTAGCGGGGGAGATGAGCAGTTCTTC. Translated: CASSLLGTSGGDEQFF.

This chain uses TRBV6-1 with TRBJ2-7; possibly TRBD2 for D (7 bases). V was trimmed by 3 bases and J by 0 bases, leaving 15 bases between them. CDR1 and CDR2 from the germline V gene are MNHNS and SASEGT. The CDR3 consists of 16 residues. CDR3 bases: TGTGCCAGCAGTGACGTGTGGGGGGGCCTCTCCTACGAGCAGTACTTC. Translated, it gives CASSDVWGGLSYEQYF.

This clonotype has ten or more counts. The chain links TRBV6-5 to TRBJ2-3; D gene uncertain. Deletions cut 2 bases from V and 4 bases from J, with 16 bases between. The germline V gene encodes CDR1 MNHEY and CDR2 SVGAGI. There are 16 residues in the CDR3. CDR3 nucleotide sequence: TGTGCCAGCAGTTACGGGGTGGGTGCGGCAGCAGATACGCAGTATTTT. This sequence encodes CASSYGVGAAADTQYF.

The chain is built from TRBV5-1 and TRBJ2-1; D is ambiguous. Trimming removed 5 bases at V and 4 bases at J, with 13 bases between. CDR1 is SGHRS and CDR2 is YFSETQ in the germline V gene. The CDR3 runs 14 residues. CDR3 DNA: TGCGCCAGCAGAGCAACACCCATATACAATGAGCAGTTCTTC. It specifies CASRATPIYNEQFF.

This clonotype was counted between two and nine times. This may arise from a read error, as a much more abundant clone is one base away. J is TRBJ1-3 and V is TRBV5-1; D call uncertain. The germline CDR1 and CDR2 sequences are SGHRS and YFSETQ. V lost 0 bases to trimming and J lost 0 bases, with 4 bases between them. This CDR3 has 14 residues. The CDR3 here is CASSLDGSGNTIYF. CDR3 coding DNA: TGCGCCAGCAGCTTGGACGGCTCTGGAAACACCATATATTTT. The complete variable domain, with remaining parts taken from reference TRBV5-1 and TRBJ1-3, reads KAGVTQTPRYLIKTRGQQVTLSCSPISGHRSVSWYQQTPGQGLQFLFEYFSETQRNKGNFPGRFSGRQFSNSRSEMNVSTLELGDSALYLCASSLDGSGNTIYFGEGSWLTVV.

In the case of this clonotype: A read error may produce the germline difference seen at one junction end. The chain uses TRBV6-1 and TRBJ2-3, with a tentative D call TRBD2 (5 bases). The CDR3 has 13 amino acids. CDR1 and CDR2 (germline): MNHNS, SASEGT. DNA for the CDR3: TGTGCCAGCAGTAGCGGCCTCACAGATGCGCAGTATTTT. It specifies CASSSGLTDAQYF.

This clonotype was detected ten times or more. V usage is TRBV21-1 and J usage is TRBJ2-5; the D call TRBD1 from the table was never checked on the DNA. TRBV21-1 is reported as a pseudogene. This CDR3 has 15 amino acids. CDR3 in amino acids: CASSSPWDGQETQYF. CDR3 nucleotides: TGTGCCAGCAGCTCCCCCTGGGACGGACAAGAGACCCAGTACTTC.

The chain combines TRBV20-1 with TRBJ2-3, with TRBD2 identical over 11 bases. V shed 3 bases and J 6 bases; nucleotides not matched to a gene: 8. Germline CDR1 reads DFQATT; CDR2 reads SNEGSKA (reference sequence). CDR3 length: 15 residues. The CDR3 is CSASGSGGAVDTQYF. The CDR3 DNA is TGCAGTGCTAGCGGTAGCGGGGGGGCCGTGGATACGCAGTATTTT.

The chain couples TRBV7-9 to TRBJ2-3; 8 positions agree with TRBD2. Germline assignment: CDR1 SEHNR and CDR2 FQNEAQ (reference sequence). This CDR3 region has 16 residues. V lost 1 base, J lost 11 bases, and 14 bases stayed unmatched. CDR3 coding DNA: TGTGCCAGCAGCTTAGGTAGCGGGGACTCTTATCTGGGGCAGTATTTT. Translation: CASSLGSGDSYLGQYF. The whole variable domain, filled in from reference TRBV7-9 and TRBJ2-3, reads DTGVSQNPRHKITKRGQNVTFRCDPISEHNRLYWYRQTLGQGPEFLTYFQNEAQLEKSRLLSDRFSAERPKGSFSTLEIQRTEQGDSAMYLCASSLGSGDSYLGQYFGPGTRLTVL.

This clonotype was observed a few times. Sequence at one end of the junction differs from germline and may be a read error. The chain uses TRBV5-1 and TRBJ1-1; 7 nucleotides agree with TRBD1. Per the germline V gene, CDR1 is SGHRS and CDR2 is YFSETQ. The CDR3 is made up of 11 amino acids. DNA for the CDR3: TGCGCCAGCAGCTTTCAGGGGGAAGTTTTCTTT. It encodes CASSFQGEVFF. The entire variable domain, with the rest obtained from reference TRBV5-1 and TRBJ1-1, is as follows: KAGVTQTPRYLIKTRGQQVTLSCSPISGHRSVSWYQQTPGQGLQFLFEYFSETQRNKGNFPGRFSGRQFSNSRSEMNVSTLELGDSALYLCASSFQGEVFFGQGTRLTVV.

The chain is built from TRBV5-1 and TRBJ2-3, with TRBD1 as a possible D gene (6 bases). V was trimmed by 1 base and J by 4 bases, leaving 10 bases between them. Germline loops: CDR1 SGHRS, CDR2 YFSETQ. The CDR3 runs 14 residues. This CDR3 is CASSLTGRADTQYF. CDR3 DNA: TGCGCCAGCAGCTTGACAGGGCGAGCAGATACGCAGTATTTT.

This clonotype was counted a single time. The genes are TRBV5-1 and TRBJ2-3; D possibly uses TRBD1 or TRBD2 (5 bases each). CDR3 length: 15 residues. Trimming removed 4 bases from V and 6 bases from J, with 18 bases in between. Per germline, CDR1 SGHRS and CDR2 YFSETQ. The CDR3 spells CASSGGRRLSDTQYF. The CDR3 coding sequence is TGCGCCAGCAGCGGGGGAAGGCGTCTCTCCGATACGCAGTATTTT.

The rearrangement links TRBV20-1 to TRBJ2-7; 10 positions match TRBD2. The CDR3 has 15 residues. The junction had 8 bases not matched to a gene; V was cut back by 6 bases and J by 0 bases. Germline V gene data show CDR1 as DFQATT and CDR2 as SNEGSKA (reference sequence). As DNA, the CDR3 is TGCAGTGCCAAAGGACTAGCGGCAGACTCCTACGAGCAGTACTTC. Translated: CSAKGLAADSYEQYF.

The sample holds many counts of this clonotype. J is TRBJ1-6 and V is TRBV20-1, with TRBD1 as a possible D gene (6 bases). Germline values: CDR1 DFQATT, CDR2 SNEGSKA (reference sequence). V lost 6 bases and J 0 bases, leaving 9 bases between the germline ends. This CDR3 has 14 residues. The CDR3 DNA reads as TGCAGTGCCGGACAGAGCTCCTATAATTCACCCCTCCACTTT. This codes for CSAGQSSYNSPLHF.

This clonotype was observed a few times. The J gene is TRBJ2-3, the V gene TRBV12-3 or TRBV12-4; D possibly corresponds to TRBD1 (6 bases). CDR3 length: 14 residues. Trimming pared 3 bases from V and 2 bases from J, leaving 9 bases between. In DNA, the CDR3 is TGTGCCAGCAGTTTCAACAGGGCCACAGATACGCAGTATTTT. Its translation: CASSFNRATDTQYF.

CDR3 residues: CATSPLAGGIYEQYF. DNA for the CDR3: TGTGCCACCAGCCCCCTAGCGGGGGGCATCTACGAGCAGTACTTC. This chain joins TRBV15 and TRBJ2-7; 11 nucleotides match TRBD2. The J segment lost 3 bases and the V segment lost 5 bases, leaving 6 bases of the junction unmatched. Germline assignment: CDR1 LNHNV and CDR2 YYDKDF (reference sequence). The CDR3 has 15 amino acids. Full variable domain (missing parts from reference TRBV15 and TRBJ2-7): DAMVIQNPRYQVTQFGKPVTLSCSQTLNHNVMYWYQQKSSQAPKLLFHYYDKDFNNEADTPDNFQSRRPNTSFCFLDIRSPGLGDTAMYLCATSPLAGGIYEQYFGPGTRLTVT.

This CDR3 reads CSAPQGLSYEQYF. CDR3 nucleotides: TGCAGTGCACCGCAGGGGTTGTCCTACGAGCAGTACTTC. The chain has TRBV20-1 and TRBJ2-7; D possibly corresponds to TRBD1 (6 bases). The germline gives CDR1 DFQATT, CDR2 SNEGSKA (reference sequence). The CDR3 spans 13 residues. V dropped 6 bases and J dropped 1 base, with 13 bases sitting between them.